The 30 T cell receptor beta chains below all came from one sample that was sequenced in a study of cytomegalovirus exposure and HLA in healthy donors (dated by TCRdb to the late 2010s). Library generation was performed with the immunoSEQ multiplex PCR assay. A mixture of 60 forward primers for TCR Vbeta segments and 13 reverse primers for TCR Jbeta segments was used in the multiplex PCR. TCRdb limited this immuneACCESS table to in-frame rearrangements with V and J called. A share of clones is missing; checked studies link under half to unresolved V genes, and the rest is unexplained. Counted in this sample were 130,000 or so clones; less than 10% of them appeared once. The ten largest clones take up approximately 6% of the sample. Sequencing used PBMCs. All receptors derive from a woman in her thirties or forties in good health and CMV-seropositive.

V usage is TRBV6-4 and J usage is TRBJ1-1; D is unclear. Germline-derived CDR1 and CDR2 are MRHNA and SNTAGT. Trimming removed 7 bases at V and 0 bases at J, with 9 bases between. The CDR3 runs to 13 residues. CDR3 in amino acids: CASNSTVNTEAFF. The CDR3 DNA follows: TGTGCCAGCAACAGTACAGTGAACACTGAAGCTTTCTTT.

This clone appeared a few times. The chain recombines TRBV18 with TRBJ1-5; 9 bases agree with TRBD1. V lost 4 bases to trimming and J lost 5 bases; unmatched junction nucleotides: 9. This CDR3 contains 16 residues. Per germline, CDR1 KGHSH and CDR2 LQKENI. CDR3 residues: CASSRGTGKMHQPQHF. Written as DNA, the CDR3 is TGTGCCAGCTCACGCGGGACAGGGAAAATGCATCAGCCCCAGCATTTT. Filled out from reference TRBV18 and TRBJ1-5, the complete variable domain reads NAGVMQNPRHLVRRRGQEARLRCSPMKGHSHVYWYRQLPEEGLKFMVYLQKENIIDESGMPKERFSAEFPKEGPSILRIQQVVRGDSAAYFCASSRGTGKMHQPQHFGDGTRLSIL.

The CDR3 nucleotides are TGCGCCAGCAGCCTTACTAGCGGGACCACCGGGGAGCTGTTTTTT. Protein product: CASSLTSGTTGELFF. The genes are TRBV5-1 and TRBJ2-2, with 10 bases lining up with TRBD2. This CDR3 is 15 amino acids long. Germline CDR1 SGHRS, CDR2 YFSETQ. J gave up 4 bases and V 4 bases, and 4 bases lay outside the gene matches.

There are a few counts of this clone. The sample contains more than one DNA sequence encoding this CDR3. The V gene is TRBV30, the J gene TRBJ1-1; no clear D gene. The CDR3 is 11 residues long. With 0 bases removed from V and 8 bases from J, the gap between germline ends came to 7 bases. From germline, CDR1 is GTSNPN and CDR2 SVGIG (reference sequence). CDR3 protein: CAWSVRWEAFF. Here the CDR3 DNA reads TGTGCCTGGAGTGTGAGGTGGGAAGCTTTCTTT.

This clone was picked up a small number of times. The chain recombines TRBV11-2 with TRBJ2-1; 13 bases map to TRBD2. This CDR3 contains 16 residues. V was pared by 1 base and J by 4 bases, with 1 base of the junction left unmatched. CDR1 and CDR2 (germline): SGHAT, FQNNGV. CDR3 sequence (DNA): TGTGCCAGCAGCTTAGGACTAGCGGGGGGTTACAATGAGCAGTTCTTC. Residues: CASSLGLAGGYNEQFF.

This clone was counted a few times. The V call is TRBV11-3, the J call TRBJ2-5, with D uncertain. This CDR3 has 15 amino acids. Trimming left V 1 base short and J 1 base short, with 10 bases between. Germline lookup yields CDR1 SGHNT and CDR2 YENEEA. CDR3 nucleotide sequence: TGTGCCAGCAGCTTAGGGGCAGGTAGCCAAGAGACCCAGTACTTC. This gives the protein CASSLGAGSQETQYF.

The chain couples TRBV5-4 to TRBJ1-2, with D hard to call. Germline V gives CDR1 SGHNT, CDR2 YYREEE (reference sequence). The V end was cut by 1 base, the J end by 4 bases, with 8 bases between. The CDR3 spans 13 residues. The CDR3 bases are TGTGCCAGCAGCTTGAACAGAGCCTATGGCTACACCTTC. It is translated as CASSLNRAYGYTF. Together with reference TRBV5-4 and TRBJ1-2, the CDR3 gives the full variable domain: ETGVTQSPTHLIKTRGQQVTLRCSSQSGHNTVSWYQQALGQGPQFIFQYYREEENGRGNFPPRFSGLQFPNYSSELNVNALELDDSALYLCASSLNRAYGYTFGSGTRLTVV.

This clone was seen more than once but under ten times. V and J are TRBV6-5 and TRBJ2-2, with 7 bases matching TRBD2. The germline V gene has CDR1 MNHEY and CDR2 SVGAGI. The V gene end was trimmed by 8 bases and the J gene end by 8 bases; junction bases not matched to a gene: 5. The CDR3 runs 12 residues. The CDR3 reads CASPGEGGELFF. In DNA, the CDR3 is TGTGCCAGCCCGGGGGAGGGTGGGGAGCTGTTTTTT.

The chain couples TRBV19 to TRBJ1-1, with a weak D call TRBD1 (5 bases). Germline V gene sequence: CDR1 LNHDA, CDR2 SQIVND (reference sequence). V lost 5 bases and J lost 1, with 14 bases in between. This CDR3 is built from 15 residues. Written as DNA, the CDR3 is TGTGCCAGTAGTCTCCCCGGGGGAACGAACACTGAAGCTTTCTTT. Translating gives CASSLPGGTNTEAFF. The whole variable domain, remainder taken from reference TRBV19 and TRBJ1-1, is DGGITQSPKYLFRKEGQNVTLSCEQNLNHDAMYWYRQDPGQGLRLIYYSQIVNDFQKGDIAEGYSVSREKKESFPLTVTSAQKNPTAFYLCASSLPGGTNTEAFFGQGTRLTVV.

This clone was found a few times. V and J are TRBV2 and TRBJ1-5; 7 positions agree with TRBD1. The germline CDR1 and CDR2 sequences are SNHLY and FYNNEI. The CDR3 runs 15 residues. Losses at the gene ends were 4 bases for V and 1 base for J; bases not matched to a gene: 4. As DNA, the CDR3 is TGTGCCAGCAGTGGCCAGGACAGGAGCAATCAGCCCCAGCATTTT. Protein product: CASSGQDRSNQPQHF. The full variable domain, with the rest looked up from reference TRBV2 and TRBJ1-5, is EPEVTQTPSHQVTQMGQEVILRCVPISNHLYFYWYRQILGQKVEFLVSFYNNEISEKSEIFDDQFSVERPDGSNFTLKIRSTKLEDSAMYFCASSGQDRSNQPQHFGDGTRLSIL.

The chain carries TRBV10-3 and TRBJ2-7, with TRBD2 matching 10 bases. Unmatched junction bases numbered 5, after V lost 0 bases and J lost 0 bases. This CDR3 has 17 residues. Germline V gene sequence: CDR1 ENHRY, CDR2 SYGVKD. The CDR3 region has the DNA TGTGCCATCAGTGAGTCTTCGGGGACTAGCGTCTCCTACGAGCAGTACTTC. Amino acid sequence: CAISESSGTSVSYEQYF.

This clone was found a few times. The J gene is TRBJ1-1, the V gene TRBV19; TRBD1 matches 7 bases. The CDR3 contains 15 residues. Germline loops: CDR1 LNHDA, CDR2 SQIVND (reference sequence). V shed 5 bases, J shed 0 bases, and the junction held 6 bases outside the gene matches. The CDR3 bases are TGTGCCAGTAGTCTCGCGGGACAGCTGAACACTGAAGCTTTCTTT. Protein: CASSLAGQLNTEAFF.

Concerning this clone: The conserved phenylalanine or tryptophan is not found at the CDR3 terminus, so this likely reflects a read error. The gene calls are TRBV19 and TRBJ1-2, with D possibly being TRBD1 (6 bases). Trimming took off 3 bases at V and 0 bases at J, with 11 bases between the two ends. CDR1 and CDR2 from the germline V gene are LNHDA and SQIVND (reference sequence). The CDR3 contains 15 residues. CDR3 coding DNA: TGTGCCAGTAGTATGGGGGCGGAAACTAACTATGGCTACACCCTC. Its translation: CASSMGAETNYGYTL.

The chain links TRBV9 to TRBJ2-1; 9 bases map to TRBD2. Unmatched junction bases numbered 8, after V lost 0 bases and J lost 1 base. This CDR3 is built from 18 residues. Germline V gives CDR1 SGDLS, CDR2 YYNGEE. The CDR3 here is CASSVEGAGGWSYNEQFF. Here the CDR3 DNA reads TGTGCCAGCAGCGTAGAAGGGGCGGGGGGGTGGTCCTACAATGAGCAGTTCTTC.

The chain joins TRBV6-6 to TRBJ2-7; D perhaps matches TRBD2 (6 bases). The CDR3 consists of 13 residues. Trimming took off 2 bases at V and 6 bases at J, with 11 bases between the two ends. CDR1 is MNHNY, CDR2 SVGAGI, per germline (reference sequence). CDR3 sequence (DNA): TGTGCCAGCAGTTACGGGACTCGTGCCGAGCAGTACTTC. Its translation is CASSYGTRAEQYF.

This chain joins TRBV7-9 and TRBJ1-1; possibly TRBD1 for D (5 bases). V was pared by 4 bases and J by 1 base, with 13 bases between. The CDR3 has 15 amino acids. The germline CDR1 and CDR2 sequences are SEHNR and FQNEAQ (reference sequence). The CDR3 sequence is CASSSDPGENTEAFF. The CDR3 nucleotides read TGTGCCAGCAGCTCGGACCCGGGGGAGAACACTGAAGCTTTCTTT.

This clone has only a few counts. V usage is TRBV25-1 and J usage is TRBJ2-2; D perhaps matches TRBD1 (5 bases). The CDR3 length is 14 residues. The V gene's germline CDR1 is MGHDK and CDR2 SYGVNS. The ends were cut back, 6 bases at V and 5 bases at J, with 13 bases in the middle. The chain's CDR3 is CASRTATGTGELFF. DNA for the CDR3: TGTGCCAGCAGGACCGCCACAGGTACCGGGGAGCTGTTTTTT.

This clone was seen more than once but under ten times. The chain recombines TRBV4-1 with TRBJ2-1; TRBD2 matches 7 bases. From germline, CDR1 is MGHRA and CDR2 YSYEKL. The CDR3 has 14 residues. Unmatched junction bases numbered 13, after V lost 5 bases and J lost 12 bases. Here the CDR3 reads CASSKRGLSSGQFF. The CDR3, as DNA: TGCGCCAGCAGCAAAAGGGGACTATCGAGTGGGCAGTTCTTC.

This chain uses TRBV30 with TRBJ2-3; weak D call: TRBD1 (6 bases). The CDR3 runs to 14 residues. CDR1 is GTSNPN, CDR2 SVGIG, per germline (reference sequence). V shed 1 base and J shed 1 base, with 9 bases lying between them. The chain's CDR3 is CAWSGNRGTDTQYF. CDR3 DNA sequence: TGTGCCTGGAGTGGAAACAGGGGCACAGATACGCAGTATTTT. The whole variable domain, remainder taken from reference TRBV30 and TRBJ2-3, is SQTIHQWPATLVQPVGSPLSLECTVEGTSNPNLYWYRQAAGRGLQLLFYSVGIGQISSEVPQNLSASRPQDRQFILSSKKLLLSDSGFYLCAWSGNRGTDTQYFGPGTRLTVL.

The chain has TRBV7-9 and TRBJ1-1, with a tentative D call TRBD1 (6 bases). CDR1 SEHNR and CDR2 FQNEAQ come from the germline V gene (reference sequence). The CDR3 contains 13 residues. Trimming shortened V by 5 bases and J by 3 bases, and 10 bases separated the two germline ends. The CDR3 bases are TGTGCCAGCAGCGTAACAGGGTACACTGAAGCTTTCTTT. Translating gives CASSVTGYTEAFF.

The rearrangement uses TRBV29-1 and TRBJ1-2, with 10 nucleotides matching TRBD1. Germline V CDR1 and CDR2: SQVTM, ANQGSEA. The V and J ends lost 4 bases and 2 bases, in that order; junction bases with no gene match: 7. CDR3 length: 15 amino acids. For the CDR3, the DNA is TGCAGCGTTGCCCTCCCGGGACAGGGGAACTATGGCTACACCTTC. Protein product: CSVALPGQGNYGYTF.

The rearrangement joins TRBV11-3 to TRBJ2-1; 7 nucleotides agree with TRBD2. Looked up from germline, CDR1 is SGHNT and CDR2 is YENEEA. V gave up 6 bases and J gave up 1 base; unmatched junction bases: 9. The CDR3 contains 16 residues. The CDR3 bases are TGTGCCAGCAGTATCGGGGGGTGGGTTTCCTACAATGAGCAGTTCTTC. Protein sequence: CASSIGGWVSYNEQFF.

This clone turned up a few times. The chain couples TRBV19 to TRBJ2-7, with D perhaps TRBD1 (5 bases). Germline loops: CDR1 LNHDA, CDR2 SQIVND (reference sequence). The CDR3 spans 13 residues. V was clipped by 5 bases and J by 2 bases, with 10 bases between them. This CDR3 reads CASSLTGTYEQYF. The CDR3 DNA follows: TGTGCCAGTAGTTTAACAGGAACCTACGAGCAGTACTTC.

This chain connects TRBV18 to TRBJ1-5; TRBD1 matches 9 bases. The CDR3 consists of 16 residues. Germline lookup yields CDR1 KGHSH and CDR2 LQKENI. V shed 3 bases, J shed 4 bases, and the junction held 7 bases outside the gene matches. CDR3 sequence reads: CASSPLIDRGNQPQHF. The CDR3 coding sequence is TGTGCCAGCTCACCCCTAATCGACAGGGGGAATCAGCCCCAGCATTTT.

This clone was found a few times. The rearrangement joins TRBV6-5 to TRBJ2-1; TRBD2 aligns across 10 bases. Germline trimming cut 5 bases from V and 2 bases from J; bases unmatched to any gene: 3. The germline gives CDR1 MNHEY, CDR2 SVGAGI. The CDR3 has 15 amino acids. CDR3 bases: TGTGCCAGCAGTAGACTAGCGGGCACCTACAATGAGCAGTTCTTC. Its protein is CASSRLAGTYNEQFF.

As DNA, the CDR3 is TGTGCCAGCAGCTCGGGACAGTCTGACAGCTACACCTTC. Translation gives CASSSGQSDSYTF. V and J are TRBV7-9 and TRBJ1-2; 7 nucleotides line up with TRBD1. CDR3 size: 13 residues. Germline-derived CDR1 and CDR2 are SEHNR and FQNEAQ (reference sequence). The junction had 8 bases not matched to a gene; V was cut back by 4 bases and J by 9 bases.

The chain employs TRBV4-2 and TRBJ1-5; TRBD1 matches 7 bases. Germline-derived CDR1 and CDR2 are LGHNA and YNFKEQ. The CDR3 totals 13 residues. Trimming cost V 5 bases and J 4 bases; bases outside gene matches: 2. CDR3 loop: CASSSTGNQPQHF. The CDR3 region has the DNA TGTGCCAGCAGCTCGACAGGGAATCAGCCCCAGCATTTT.

This clone was counted a few times. The chain links TRBV6-5 to TRBJ1-1; no clear D. The germline V gene encodes CDR1 MNHEY and CDR2 SVGAGI. The CDR3 consists of 16 residues. Trimming stripped 3 bases from V and 3 bases from J, with 17 bases between. CDR3 DNA: TGTGCCAGCAGTTATGCGTTTGGCCTCGGGGACACTGAAGCTTTCTTT. It specifies CASSYAFGLGDTEAFF.

The sample holds a few counts of this clone. The V gene is TRBV4-1, the J gene TRBJ2-1; 15 bases match TRBD2. CDR1 and CDR2 from the germline V gene are MGHRA and YSYEKL. This CDR3 has 18 residues. V was clipped by 3 bases and J by 0 bases; unmatched bases: 3. The CDR3 region has the DNA TGCGCCAGCAGCCAGGGACTAGCGGGGGGAAGCTCCTACAATGAGCAGTTCTTC. This translates into CASSQGLAGGSSYNEQFF.

This clone has only a few counts. The V call is TRBV19, the J call TRBJ1-1; D uncertain. This CDR3 region has 13 residues. Per germline, CDR1 LNHDA and CDR2 SQIVND (reference sequence). Trimming left V 3 bases short and J 5 bases short, with 10 bases between. The CDR3, as DNA: TGTGCCAGTAGTATCCGGGAAGTGACTGAAGCTTTCTTT. Residues: CASSIREVTEAFF.